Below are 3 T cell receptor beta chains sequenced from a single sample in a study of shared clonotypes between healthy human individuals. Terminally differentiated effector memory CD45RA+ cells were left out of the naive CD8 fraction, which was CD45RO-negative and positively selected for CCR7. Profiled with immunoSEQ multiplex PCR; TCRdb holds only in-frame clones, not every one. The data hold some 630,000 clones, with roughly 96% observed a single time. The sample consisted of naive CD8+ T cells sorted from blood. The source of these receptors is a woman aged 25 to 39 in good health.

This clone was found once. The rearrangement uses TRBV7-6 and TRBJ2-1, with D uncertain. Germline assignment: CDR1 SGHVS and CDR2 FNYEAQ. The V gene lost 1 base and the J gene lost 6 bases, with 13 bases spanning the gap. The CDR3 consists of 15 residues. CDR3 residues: CASSLVGLPVNEQFF. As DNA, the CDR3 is TGTGCCAGCAGCTTAGTAGGGTTACCGGTCAATGAGCAGTTCTTC. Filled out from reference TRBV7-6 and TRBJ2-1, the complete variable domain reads GAGVSQSPRYKVTKRGQDVALRCDPISGHVSLYWYRQALGQGPEFLTYFNYEAQQDKSGLPNDRFSAERPEGSISTLTIQRTEQRDSAMYRCASSLVGLPVNEQFFGPGTRLTVL.

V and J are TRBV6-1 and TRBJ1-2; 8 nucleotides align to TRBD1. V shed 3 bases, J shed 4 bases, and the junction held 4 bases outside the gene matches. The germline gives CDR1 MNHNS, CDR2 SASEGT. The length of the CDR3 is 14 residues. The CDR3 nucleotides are TGTGCCAGCAGTGACGACAGGGGAATCTATGGCTACACCTTC. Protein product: CASSDDRGIYGYTF.

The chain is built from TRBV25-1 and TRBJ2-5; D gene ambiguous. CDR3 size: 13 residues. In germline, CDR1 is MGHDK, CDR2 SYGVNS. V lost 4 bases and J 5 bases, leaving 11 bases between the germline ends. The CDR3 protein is CASSAILGETQYF. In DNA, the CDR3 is TGTGCCAGCAGTGCCATTTTGGGGGAGACCCAGTACTTC.